The T cell receptor (beta chain) under discussion was sequenced for a study of blood T cells in healthy people across ages. Using a J-beta primer mix together with a sample-barcoded 5' primer, a second PCR was run for about 7 to 12 cycles. TCRdb reprocessed the 5' RACE reads via MiXCR and lists one record per CDR3 protein. The sample consists of more than 750,000 distinct CDR3 sequences, approximately 32% of them appearing once. Germline V CDR1 and CDR2: SNHLY, FYNNEI. J was trimmed by 3 bases and V by 1 base; bases with no gene match: 13. The CDR3 has 18 amino acids. These data were likewise used in another study, on T cells of mothers and their children. That work contributes: TCR recombination output is shaped by thymic selection similarly in related and unrelated pairs.

Material: blood. The TCR sequence derives from a middle-aged woman in good health. The V and J genes are TRBV2 and TRBJ2-7; 9 bases are shared with TRBD1. CDR3 sequence: CASSEGGQGERLVYEQYF. The CDR3 DNA is TGTGCCAGCAGTGAAGGGGGACAGGGCGAACGATTGGTCTACGAGCAGTACTTC.